The 31 T cell receptor beta chains given below trace back to one sample, sequenced in a study of identical twins. MiXCR, applied by TCRdb to the 5' RACE reads, yields one record per CDR3 protein. The repertoire holds around 530,000 distinct CDR3 sequences, with approximately 14% as singletons. These data also formed part of another study, on yellow fever vaccine responses in identical twins.

Sequencing was performed on CD4+ T cells sorted from blood. The receptors were sampled from a woman in her late teens or twenties in good health.

This clonotype appeared a few times. J is TRBJ2-3 and V is TRBV12-3 or TRBV12-4; 8 nucleotides align to TRBD2. The CDR3 contains 16 residues. Losses at the gene ends were 6 bases for V and 5 bases for J; bases not matched to a gene: 13. CDR3 coding DNA: TGTGCCAGCAGAGGGGCTAGCGGGCTGTCGGGAGATACGCAGTATTTT. This encodes CASRGASGLSGDTQYF.

The chain is built from TRBV5-1 and TRBJ2-1, with 7 bases identical to TRBD2. V was clipped by 0 bases and J by 2 bases; unmatched bases: 2. The germline gives CDR1 SGHRS, CDR2 YFSETQ. CDR3 length: 15 residues. This CDR3 reads CASSLAAGAYNEQFF. In DNA form, the CDR3 reads TGCGCCAGCAGCTTGGCGGCGGGAGCCTACAATGAGCAGTTCTTC.

Here the CDR3 DNA reads TGCAGTGCTAGTGGCGGGGGGGCCCTCAATGAGCAGTTCTTC. As protein: CSASGGGALNEQFF. This chain links TRBV20-1 with TRBJ2-1; TRBD2 agrees at 9 bases. This CDR3 comprises 14 residues. Trimming took 3 bases from V and 6 from J; bases not matched to a gene: 6. The V gene's germline CDR1 is DFQATT and CDR2 SNEGSKA (reference sequence).

This clonotype was counted between two and nine times. The J gene is TRBJ1-4, the V gene TRBV12-3 or TRBV12-4, with 8 nucleotides matching TRBD1. Trimming at V came to 4 bases and at J to 5 bases, leaving 6 bases not matched to a gene. CDR3 length: 15 amino acids. CDR3 sequence reads: CASSSLDRANEKLFF. The CDR3 nucleotides read TGTGCCAGCAGTTCCCTGGACAGGGCGAATGAAAAACTGTTTTTT.

This clonotype has more than one count but fewer than ten. The V call is TRBV11-2, the J call TRBJ2-3; D is unresolved. Trimming cost V 8 bases and J 8 bases, with 11 bases left between them. This CDR3 is built from 11 residues. Germline V CDR1 and CDR2: SGHAT, FQNNGV. Written as DNA, the CDR3 is TGTGCCAGCGGGTTTTTAGGTACGCAGTATTTT. This translates into CASGFLGTQYF. Based on the CDR3 plus reference TRBV11-2 and TRBJ2-3, the full variable domain is EAGVAQSPRYKIIEKRQSVAFWCNPISGHATLYWYQQILGQGPKLLIQFQNNGVVDDSQLPKDRFSAERLKGVDSTLKIQPAKLEDSAVYLCASGFLGTQYFGPGTRLTVL.

This chain joins TRBV6-5 and TRBJ2-1; tentatively, D is TRBD2 (5 bases). This CDR3 spans 19 amino acids. V was trimmed by 2 bases and J by 0 bases, leaving 20 bases between them. Germline assignment: CDR1 MNHEY and CDR2 SVGAGI. CDR3 coding DNA: TGTGCCAGCAGTTACAGGCTCCCTCACGGCGGGCCCTCCTACAATGAGCAGTTCTTC. It specifies CASSYRLPHGGPSYNEQFF.

The table lists this clonotype with a few counts. The rearrangement joins TRBV11-2 to TRBJ2-2; D is perhaps TRBD2 (6 bases). CDR1 is SGHAT and CDR2 is FQNNGV in the germline V gene. CDR3 length equals 15 residues. Trimming stripped 3 bases from V and 0 bases from J, with 8 bases between. The CDR3 DNA is TGTGCCAGCAGCTTTAGACTAGCGAACACCGGGGAGCTGTTTTTT. Translating it yields CASSFRLANTGELFF.

This clonotype has at least ten counts. The rearrangement joins TRBV5-1 to TRBJ1-1; D gene uncertain. CDR1 is SGHRS and CDR2 is YFSETQ in the germline V gene. V gave up 4 bases and J gave up 1 base, with 8 bases separating them. The CDR3 extends over 13 amino acids. Here the CDR3 reads CASSRDQNTEAFF. CDR3 in DNA: TGCGCCAGCAGCAGGGATCAGAACACTGAAGCTTTCTTT.

The sample holds a few counts of this clonotype. The CDR3 here is CASRTGGRDQPQHF. In DNA, the CDR3 is TGTGCCAGCAGGACAGGGGGCCGGGATCAGCCCCAGCATTTT. The chain is built from TRBV28 and TRBJ1-5, with 10 nucleotides matching TRBD1. Germline V gene lookup returns CDR1 MDHEN and CDR2 SYDVKM. V shed 6 bases, J shed 5 bases, and the junction held 4 bases outside the gene matches. CDR3 length: 14 residues.

V usage is TRBV6-1 and J usage is TRBJ2-2; D could derive from TRBD1 or TRBD2 (5 bases each). The CDR3 runs 19 residues. The germline gives CDR1 MNHNS, CDR2 SASEGT. Trimming removed 6 bases at V and 5 bases at J, with 28 bases between. The CDR3 loop reads CASRGADRGSPTPTGELFF. The DNA for the CDR3 is TGTGCCAGCAGGGGAGCTGACAGAGGTTCGCCTACCCCTACCGGGGAGCTGTTTTTT.

This clonotype was seen only a few times. The gene calls are TRBV15 and TRBJ2-2, with D possibly being TRBD2 (5 bases). The CDR3 runs 17 residues. The V and J ends lost 1 base and 4 bases respectively, with 16 bases between them. CDR1 is LNHNV, CDR2 YYDKDF, per germline (reference sequence). This CDR3 reads CATSRADSRVSTGELFF. The CDR3 region has the DNA TGTGCCACCAGCAGAGCGGACTCCCGGGTCAGCACCGGGGAGCTGTTTTTT. Full variable domain (outside the CDR3, taken from reference TRBV15 and TRBJ2-2): DAMVIQNPRYQVTQFGKPVTLSCSQTLNHNVMYWYQQKSSQAPKLLFHYYDKDFNNEADTPDNFQSRRPNTSFCFLDIRSPGLGDTAMYLCATSRADSRVSTGELFFGEGSRLTVL.

This clonotype was counted only a few times. The chain recombines TRBV7-9 with TRBJ1-1; D gene ambiguous. The germline V and J ends were trimmed by 2 bases and 4 bases, with 14 bases remaining between them. Germline CDR1 reads SEHNR; CDR2 reads FQNEAQ (reference sequence). The CDR3 has 15 amino acids. CDR3 residues: CASSLSEVAGTEAFF. DNA for the CDR3: TGTGCCAGCAGCTTATCGGAAGTGGCTGGCACTGAAGCTTTCTTT.

Only a few counts were recorded for this clonotype. The chain combines TRBV5-1 with TRBJ1-1; D is possibly TRBD1 (6 bases). Germline CDR1 is SGHRS and CDR2 is YFSETQ. The CDR3 is made up of 14 amino acids. V dropped 2 bases and J dropped 3 bases, with 11 bases sitting between them. CDR3 amino acids: CASSFSRGDTEAFF. In DNA form, the CDR3 reads TGCGCCAGCAGCTTTTCCAGGGGTGACACTGAAGCTTTCTTT. The full variable domain, with the rest looked up from reference TRBV5-1 and TRBJ1-1, is KAGVTQTPRYLIKTRGQQVTLSCSPISGHRSVSWYQQTPGQGLQFLFEYFSETQRNKGNFPGRFSGRQFSNSRSEMNVSTLELGDSALYLCASSFSRGDTEAFFGQGTRLTVV.

This clonotype was counted only a few times. V and J are TRBV24-1 and TRBJ2-5; 8 bases align to TRBD2. CDR3 size: 14 residues. The germline V gene has CDR1 KGHDR and CDR2 SFDVKD. V was pared by 4 bases and J by 4 bases, with 4 bases of the junction left unmatched. The CDR3 region is CATSDSGTRETQYF. The CDR3 coding sequence is TGTGCCACCAGTGACTCTGGGACTAGAGAGACCCAGTACTTC.

This clonotype was observed a few times. This sequence joins TRBV28 and TRBJ2-1; 13 nucleotides agree with TRBD2. CDR1 MDHEN and CDR2 SYDVKM come from the germline V gene. V shed 7 bases, J shed 6 bases, and the junction held 3 bases outside the gene matches. The CDR3 contains 14 residues. Here the CDR3 reads CASITSGRANEQFF. CDR3 nucleotides: TGTGCCAGCATCACTAGCGGGAGGGCCAATGAGCAGTTCTTC.

This clonotype was counted a few times. V is TRBV10-3 and J is TRBJ2-7, with D possibly called TRBD1 or TRBD2 (5 bases each). Germline loops: CDR1 ENHRY, CDR2 SYGVKD. Trimming pared 4 bases from V and 7 bases from J, leaving 14 bases between. The CDR3 contains 13 residues. CDR3: CAISAAGREEQYF. The DNA for the CDR3 is TGTGCCATCAGTGCCGCGGGCAGGGAAGAGCAGTACTTC.

The chain is built from TRBV18 and TRBJ2-3; tentatively, D is TRBD2 (6 bases). Trimming stripped 2 bases from V and 0 bases from J, with 12 bases between. The CDR3 runs to 16 residues. Germline V CDR1 and CDR2: KGHSH, LQKENI. The CDR3 region has the DNA TGTGCCAGCTCACCAGTTGGGGGGAAGAGCACAGATACGCAGTATTTT. Translating gives CASSPVGGKSTDTQYF.

This rearrangement joins TRBV20-1 to TRBJ2-1; the match to TRBD1 covers 9 bases. The CDR3 extends over 17 amino acids. Germline V CDR1 and CDR2: DFQATT, SNEGSKA (reference sequence). Losses at the gene ends were 3 bases for V and 3 bases for J; bases not matched to a gene: 12. The CDR3 protein is CSASLGQGEWGYNEQFF. The CDR3 nucleotides are TGCAGTGCTAGTTTGGGACAGGGAGAATGGGGCTACAATGAGCAGTTCTTC.

For the CDR3, the DNA is TGTGCCAGCAGTTGGACTAGCGGGTTTTCGTCAGGGGAGCAGTTCTTC. It specifies CASSWTSGFSSGEQFF. The chain uses TRBV11-2 and TRBJ2-1, with 11 nucleotides matching TRBD2. Per the germline V gene, CDR1 is SGHAT and CDR2 is FQNNGV. This CDR3 has 16 residues. Trimming took 6 bases from V and 10 from J; bases not matched to a gene: 14.

This clonotype came up a few times. The V and J genes are TRBV20-1 and TRBJ2-3; D not certain. Germline V gene sequence: CDR1 DFQATT, CDR2 SNEGSKA (reference sequence). Trimming stripped 0 bases from V and 6 bases from J, with 7 bases between. This CDR3 comprises 12 residues. CDR3 in amino acids: CSARDLSDTQYF. The CDR3 region has the DNA TGCAGTGCTAGAGATTTGTCGGATACGCAGTATTTT.

In this sample, this clonotype turned up a few times. The CDR3 sequence is CSARGGSTQETQYF. In nucleotides, the CDR3 is TGCAGTGCTAGAGGGGGCTCCACCCAAGAGACCCAGTACTTC. The V call is TRBV20-1, the J call TRBJ2-5; D possibly corresponds to TRBD1 (5 bases). Germline V CDR1 and CDR2: DFQATT, SNEGSKA (reference sequence). The CDR3 runs to 14 residues. V lost 1 base and J 1 base, leaving 10 bases between the germline ends.

The rearrangement links TRBV19 to TRBJ2-5; the D is unclear. The CDR3 loop spans 14 amino acids. V shed 0 bases and J shed 7 bases, with 12 bases lying between them. Germline V lookup: CDR1 LNHDA, CDR2 SQIVND (reference sequence). The CDR3 bases are TGTGCCAGTAGTATAGATCTCGACAAAGGGACCCAGTACTTC. Protein sequence: CASSIDLDKGTQYF.

V usage is TRBV18 and J usage is TRBJ2-3, with 8 bases that match TRBD2. CDR3 length: 17 amino acids. V dropped 0 bases and J dropped 3; count of bases not matched to a gene: 8. The germline V gene has CDR1 KGHSH and CDR2 LQKENI. For the CDR3, the DNA is TGTGCCAGCTCACCACCGCTCGGCGGGGGGCCAACAGATACGCAGTATTTT. This codes for CASSPPLGGGPTDTQYF.

This chain connects TRBV12-3 or TRBV12-4 to TRBJ2-7; 8 nucleotides agree with TRBD1. The CDR3 runs 15 residues. The V and J ends lost 5 bases and 5 bases, in that order; junction bases with no gene match: 11. CDR3 amino acids: CASSLRPGGFDEQYF. CDR3 nucleotides: TGTGCCAGCAGTCTACGTCCAGGGGGCTTTGACGAGCAGTACTTC.

Comments on this clonotype: The junction shows a germline mismatch at one end, possibly a read error. The CDR3 spells CASSLAQGGEASYNEQFF. CDR3 bases: TGTGCCAGCAGCCTAGCGCAAGGGGGGGAGGCGTCCTACAATGAGCAGTTCTTC. This chain joins TRBV7-8 and TRBJ2-1; a possible D gene is TRBD2 (7 bases). This CDR3 spans 18 amino acids. The germline gives CDR1 SGHVS, CDR2 FQNEAQ.

This clonotype was observed a few times. The chain links TRBV5-1 to TRBJ2-5, with D perhaps TRBD1 (6 bases). V shed 4 bases and J shed 5 bases, with 18 bases lying between them. Per the germline V gene, CDR1 is SGHRS and CDR2 is YFSETQ. The CDR3 runs to 15 residues. The CDR3 region has the DNA TGCGCCAGCAGCCCATCCTCCAGGGGCCTGGAGACCCAGTACTTC. As protein: CASSPSSRGLETQYF. Full variable domain (rest looked up from reference TRBV5-1 and TRBJ2-5): KAGVTQTPRYLIKTRGQQVTLSCSPISGHRSVSWYQQTPGQGLQFLFEYFSETQRNKGNFPGRFSGRQFSNSRSEMNVSTLELGDSALYLCASSPSSRGLETQYFGPGTRLLVL.

The chain combines TRBV15 with TRBJ2-1; tentative D call: TRBD2 (5 bases). Germline V gene data show CDR1 as LNHNV and CDR2 as YYDKDF (reference sequence). The CDR3 has 14 amino acids. Trimming pared 5 bases from V and 7 bases from J, leaving 15 bases between. The CDR3 nucleotides read TGTGCCACCAGCCCACTGGGAGATTGGAATGAGCAGTTCTTC. Protein sequence: CATSPLGDWNEQFF.

In this sample, this clonotype turned up a few times. The chain recombines TRBV20-1 with TRBJ2-1; 9 bases map to TRBD1. Germline loops: CDR1 DFQATT, CDR2 SNEGSKA (reference sequence). The CDR3 loop spans 15 amino acids. V gave up 2 bases and J gave up 3 bases; unmatched junction bases: 5. CDR3 DNA sequence: TGCAGTGCTAGAATCCCGGGACAGGGCTACAATGAGCAGTTCTTC. This encodes CSARIPGQGYNEQFF.

Only a few counts were recorded for this clonotype. J is TRBJ2-1 and V is TRBV7-7; 7 bases agree with TRBD1. The germline V gene has CDR1 SSHAT and CDR2 FNYEAQ (reference sequence). V shed 2 bases, J shed 7 bases, and the junction held 2 bases outside the gene matches. This CDR3 contains 13 residues. In DNA, the CDR3 is TGTGCCAGCAGCTTAAAGGGGGCAAATGAGCAGTTCTTC. It is translated as CASSLKGANEQFF.

This clonotype came up a few times. The chain employs TRBV5-1 and TRBJ2-2; 11 positions match TRBD1. CDR1 SGHRS and CDR2 YFSETQ come from the germline V gene. The CDR3 has 16 amino acids. The ends lost 4 bases at V and 4 bases at J; junction bases unmatched: 6. This chain's CDR3 is CASSTRDRGITGELFF. The DNA for the CDR3 is TGCGCCAGCAGCACTCGGGACAGGGGGATCACCGGGGAGCTGTTTTTT.

This clonotype was found a few times. The genes are TRBV5-1 and TRBJ2-1; 9 nucleotides agree with TRBD2. CDR1 SGHRS and CDR2 YFSETQ come from the germline V gene. This CDR3 is built from 16 residues. V lost 0 bases and J lost 6; bases outside the gene matches: 7. The CDR3 nucleotides read TGCGCCAGCAGCTTGGTAGCGGGAGCATCGTCCAATGAGCAGTTCTTC. Residues: CASSLVAGASSNEQFF.